The 17 T cell receptor beta chains below come from one sample, sequenced in a study of tumor-infiltrating lymphocytes in primary liver carcinoma (dated by TCRdb to between 2016 and 2019). TRIzol reagent was used to extract blood RNA from unsorted whole blood, while the DNeasy Blood & Tissue kit provided the germline DNA. Sequencing took place on an Illumina HiSeq 2500. Starting from 450 to 500 ng total RNA, TCRbeta-specific cDNA was produced by reverse transcription with a constant-region primer and ProtoScript II reverse transcriptase. Three nested multiplex PCR rounds, following a slightly modified ARM-PCR procedure, were used to build the TCRbeta libraries. Each of the first two PCR rounds ran for approximately 10 cycles using multiplex TRBV1-TRBV30 forward primers together with a Cbeta reverse primer. TCRdb redid the processing of the public reads, applying fastp at Q25 and MiXCR, and retained in-frame beta chains. Each CDR3 protein appears once, grouped with its most common genes and DNA. The sample yields fewer than 350,000 distinct CDR3 sequences; more than 55% were counted once. Roughly 9% of the sample goes to the ten largest clones.

Sequenced: peripheral blood. The receptor set was obtained from a man aged 40-50 years with primary liver carcinoma and hepatitis B virus infection.

About this clonotype: It may be a read error: a sequence one base away is much more abundant. V is TRBV29-1 and J is TRBJ1-1; TRBD1 aligns across 11 bases. The germline CDR1 and CDR2 sequences are SQVTM and ANQGSEA. The CDR3 is 17 residues long. V shed 5 bases, J shed 1 base, and the junction held 12 bases outside the gene matches. The CDR3 spells CSVILVRTGGPNTEAFF. DNA of the CDR3: TGCAGCGTTATCCTAGTCCGGACAGGGGGCCCGAACACTGAAGCTTTCTTT.

The chain has TRBV2 and TRBJ1-1, with TRBD1 matching over 9 bases. Germline CDR1 is SNHLY and CDR2 is FYNNEI. There are 15 residues in the CDR3. After removal of 6 bases from V and 1 base from J, the junction contained 6 bases not matched to a gene. In DNA, the CDR3 is TGTGCCAGCAGGGGACAGGGATTGGCGAACACTGAAGCTTTCTTT. Protein: CASRGQGLANTEAFF.

With respect to this clonotype: The junction shows a germline mismatch at one end, possibly a read error. J is TRBJ2-2 and V is TRBV5-1; the D call may be TRBD1 or TRBD2 (5 bases each). In germline, CDR1 is SGHRS, CDR2 YFSETQ. This CDR3 is 14 amino acids long. The DNA for the CDR3 is TGCGCCAGCAAAAGGATAGGGGTAAACGGGGAGCTGTTTTTC. Protein: CASKRIGVNGELFF.

Concerning this clonotype itself: This may arise from a read error, as a much more abundant clone is one base away. The CDR3 does not close with the conserved phenylalanine or tryptophan, likely indicating a read error. This chain joins TRBV4-1 and TRBJ2-1; D is possibly TRBD2 (5 bases). The length of the CDR3 is 15 residues. Trimming pared 4 bases from V and 6 bases from J, leaving 16 bases between. In germline, CDR1 is MGHRA, CDR2 YSYEKL. CDR3 sequence reads: CASSPSGFGFNEQFS. CDR3 coding DNA: TGCGCCAGCAGCCCCTCGGGGTTTGGATTCAATGAGCAGTTCTCC.

Turning to this clonotype: This may stem from a read error, because a much larger clone lies one nucleotide away. V and J are TRBV6-1 and TRBJ1-5; D call uncertain. The J call could be wrong; TRBJ2-3 is a better fit for the DNA end. The CDR3 totals 16 residues. Germline CDR1 reads MNHNS; CDR2 reads SASEGT. The CDR3 DNA reads TGTGCCAGCAGTTACTTTGGGCTAGATAGCAATCAGCCCCAGTATTTT. It specifies CASSYFGLDSNQPQYF.

This clonotype appeared once. The junction shows a germline mismatch at one end, possibly a read error. J is TRBJ2-1 and V is TRBV6-5, with 9 bases lining up with TRBD1. Germline CDR1 is MNHEY and CDR2 is SVGAGI. This CDR3 region has 14 residues. The CDR3 DNA is TGTGTCAGCAGCCCCCGGGACAGGGAAGATGAGCAGTTCTTC. As protein: CVSSPRDREDEQFF.

As for this clonotype: A clone one base away is much larger, so this may be a read error. The V gene is TRBV10-3, the J gene TRBJ2-1; the D is unclear. The V gene's germline CDR1 is ENHRY and CDR2 SYGVKD. The CDR3 runs to 11 residues. CDR3 DNA sequence: TGTGCCATCGCTTCGCTCAATGGGCAGTTCTTC. This gives the protein CAIASLNGQFF.

Concerning this clonotype itself: The junction shows a germline mismatch at one end, possibly a read error. The chain couples TRBV6-5 to TRBJ2-6, with a weak D call TRBD1 (5 bases). Germline CDR1 and CDR2: MNHEY and SVGAGI. CDR3 size: 17 residues. The chain's CDR3 is CASSASPGPSGANALTF. CDR3 nucleotides: TGTGCCAGCAGCGCGTCGCCAGGTCCCTCTGGGGCCAACGCCCTGACTTTC.

A word on this clonotype: A much larger clone is a single base away; this may be a read error. This chain joins TRBV30 and TRBJ2-1; TRBD2 aligns across 9 bases. The CDR3 runs to 15 residues. The V and J ends lost 1 base and 7 bases, in that order; junction bases with no gene match: 8. The V gene's germline CDR1 is GTSNPN and CDR2 SVGIG (reference sequence). CDR3: CAWSEESSGVNEQFF. In DNA form, the CDR3 reads TGTGCCTGGAGTGAAGAGTCTAGCGGGGTAAATGAGCAGTTCTTC.

Remarks on this clonotype: Given the absence of the conserved phenylalanine or tryptophan at the CDR3 end, a read error is likely. The rearrangement joins TRBV28 to TRBJ1-1; D not certain. The length of the CDR3 is 13 residues. Germline CDR1 reads MDHEN; CDR2 reads SYDVKM. The CDR3 region has the DNA TGCGCCAGCAGGAGACTATTGAGGACTGAAGCTTTCTAT. It yields the protein CASRRLLRTEAFY.

This clonotype was found many times. This chain uses TRBV11-2 with TRBJ2-5, with D possibly called TRBD1 or TRBD2 (6 bases each). V lost 1 base to trimming and J lost 5 bases, with 14 bases between them. The V gene's germline CDR1 is SGHAT and CDR2 FQNNGV. CDR3 length equals 15 residues. The CDR3 DNA reads TGTGCCAGCAGCTTAGTATCGGGGGCGGGGGAGACCCAGTACTTC. It is translated as CASSLVSGAGETQYF.

In regard to this clonotype: A clone one base away is much larger, so this may be a read error. Here the CDR3 omits its conserved ending phenylalanine or tryptophan, so a read error is the likely source. The CDR3: CSVATGTEAFL. CDR3 nucleotide sequence: TGCAGCGTTGCCACCGGCACTGAAGCTTTCCTT. This chain connects TRBV29-1 to TRBJ1-1, with D unclear. The CDR3 loop spans 11 amino acids. Per the germline V gene, CDR1 is SQVTM and CDR2 is ANQGSEA. V was pared by 4 bases and J by 4 bases, with 7 bases between.

Details on this clonotype: This may arise from a read error, as a much more abundant clone is one base away. Because it lacks the conserved phenylalanine or tryptophan at the end, this CDR3 is likely a read error. The chain uses TRBV6-1 and TRBJ1-2; tentatively, D is TRBD1 (6 bases). The V gene's germline CDR1 is MNHNS and CDR2 SASEGT. CDR3 size: 13 residues. V was cut by 0 bases and J by 8 bases, with 10 bases left in between. The CDR3, as DNA: TGTGCCAGCAGTGAAGCCGGACAGTCGGGCTACACCCTC. Its protein product is CASSEAGQSGYTL.

Comments on this clonotype: No conserved phenylalanine or tryptophan ends this CDR3, so it is likely a read error. The chain joins TRBV5-5 to TRBJ1-1; TRBD1 matches at 7 bases. The J segment lost 0 bases and the V segment lost 4 bases, leaving 3 bases of the junction unmatched. Germline-derived CDR1 and CDR2 are SGHKS and YYEKEE (reference sequence). CDR3 size: 14 residues. The CDR3 loop is CASSKTGVNTEAFL. CDR3 nucleotide sequence: TGTGCCAGCAGCAAAACAGGGGTGAACACTGAAGCTTTCTTA.

Turning to this clonotype: This could be a read error, since a much larger clone is one nucleotide away. V usage is TRBV5-1 and J usage is TRBJ1-1; possibly TRBD1 for D (6 bases). Germline V gene sequence: CDR1 SGHRS, CDR2 YFSETQ. CDR3 length: 13 residues. The CDR3, as DNA: TGCGCCAGCAGCCACGGACAGATGAGTGAAGCTTACTTT. Residues: CASSHGQMSEAYF.

To note about this clonotype: A clone one base away is much larger, so this may be a read error. The V gene is TRBV5-4, the J gene TRBJ1-2; unclear D gene. Germline assignment: CDR1 SGHNT and CDR2 YYREEE (reference sequence). The V gene lost 8 bases and the J gene lost 2 bases, with 7 bases spanning the gap. The length of the CDR3 is 11 residues. The CDR3 here is CARSNNYGYTF. The CDR3 DNA is TGTGCCAGAAGTAACAACTATGGCTACACCTTC. Full variable domain (rest looked up from reference TRBV5-4 and TRBJ1-2): ETGVTQSPTHLIKTRGQQVTLRCSSQSGHNTVSWYQQALGQGPQFIFQYYREEENGRGNFPPRFSGLQFPNYSSELNVNALELDDSALYLCARSNNYGYTFGSGTRLTVV.

This chain uses TRBV28 with TRBJ2-2; 11 bases map to TRBD2. The trim removed 6 bases at V and 5 bases at J, leaving 11 bases unmatched. Germline loops: CDR1 MDHEN, CDR2 SYDVKM. CDR3 length: 17 amino acids. Here the CDR3 reads CASSPHPGTSGTGELFF. The CDR3 DNA reads as TGTGCCAGCAGCCCCCACCCCGGGACTAGCGGTACCGGGGAGCTGTTTTTT.